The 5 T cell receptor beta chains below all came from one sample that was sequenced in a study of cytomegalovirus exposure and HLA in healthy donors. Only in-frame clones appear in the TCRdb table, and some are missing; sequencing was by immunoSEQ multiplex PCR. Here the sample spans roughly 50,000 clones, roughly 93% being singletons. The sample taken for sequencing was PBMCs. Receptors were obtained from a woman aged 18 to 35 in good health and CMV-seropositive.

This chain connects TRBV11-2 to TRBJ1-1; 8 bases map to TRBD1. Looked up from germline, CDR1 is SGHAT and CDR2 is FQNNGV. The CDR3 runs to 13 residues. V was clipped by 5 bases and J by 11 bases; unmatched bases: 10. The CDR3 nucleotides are TGTGCCAGCAGCACAAACCGCAGGGGGCCGGCTTTCTTT. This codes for CASSTNRRGPAFF.

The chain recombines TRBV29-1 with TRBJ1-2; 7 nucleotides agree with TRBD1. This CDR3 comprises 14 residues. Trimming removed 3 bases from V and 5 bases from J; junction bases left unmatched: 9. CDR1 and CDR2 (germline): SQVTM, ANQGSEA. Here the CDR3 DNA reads TGCAGCGTTGACACCGACAGGGACAAGTATGGCTACACCTTC. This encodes CSVDTDRDKYGYTF.

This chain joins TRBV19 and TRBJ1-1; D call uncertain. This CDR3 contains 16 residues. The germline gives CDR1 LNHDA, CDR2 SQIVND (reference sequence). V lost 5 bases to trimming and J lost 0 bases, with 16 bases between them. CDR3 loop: CASSLGLRLMNTEAFF. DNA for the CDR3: TGTGCCAGTAGTCTAGGGCTTCGCCTTATGAACACTGAAGCTTTCTTT.

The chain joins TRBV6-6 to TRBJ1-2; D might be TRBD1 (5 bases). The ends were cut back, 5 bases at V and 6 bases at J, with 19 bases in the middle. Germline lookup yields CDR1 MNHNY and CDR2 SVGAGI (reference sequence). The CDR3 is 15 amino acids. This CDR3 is CASSDGGVVMDGYTF. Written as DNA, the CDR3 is TGTGCCAGCAGTGACGGAGGGGTAGTTATGGATGGCTACACCTTC.

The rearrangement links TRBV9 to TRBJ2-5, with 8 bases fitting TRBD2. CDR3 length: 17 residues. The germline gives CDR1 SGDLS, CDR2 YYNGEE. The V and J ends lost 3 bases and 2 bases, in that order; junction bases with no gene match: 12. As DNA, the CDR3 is TGTGCCAGCAGCGGGAAAAAGGGTCGGGGGGGGCAAGAGACCCAGTACTTC. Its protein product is CASSGKKGRGGQETQYF. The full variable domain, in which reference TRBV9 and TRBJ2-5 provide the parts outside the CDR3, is DSGVTQTPKHLITATGQRVTLRCSPRSGDLSVYWYQQSLDQGLQFLIQYYNGEERAKGNILERFSAQQFPDLHSELNLSSLELGDSALYFCASSGKKGRGGQETQYFGPGTRLLVL.